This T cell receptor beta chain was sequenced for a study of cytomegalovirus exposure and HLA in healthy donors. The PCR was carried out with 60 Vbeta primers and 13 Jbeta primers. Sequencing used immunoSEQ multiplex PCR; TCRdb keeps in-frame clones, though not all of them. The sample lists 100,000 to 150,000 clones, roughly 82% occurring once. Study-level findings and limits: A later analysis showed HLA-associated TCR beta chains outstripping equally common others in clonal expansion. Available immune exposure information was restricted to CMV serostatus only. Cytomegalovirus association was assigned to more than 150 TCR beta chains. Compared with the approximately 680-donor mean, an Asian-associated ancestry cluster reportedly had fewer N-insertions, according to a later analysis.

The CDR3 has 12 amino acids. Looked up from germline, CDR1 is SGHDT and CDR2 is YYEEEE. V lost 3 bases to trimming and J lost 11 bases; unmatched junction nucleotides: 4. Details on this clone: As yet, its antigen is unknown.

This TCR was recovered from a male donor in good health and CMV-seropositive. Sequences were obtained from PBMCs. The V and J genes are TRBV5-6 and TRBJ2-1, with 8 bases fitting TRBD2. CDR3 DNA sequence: TGTGCCAGCAGCTGGGCGGGGGGTAAGCAGTTCTTC. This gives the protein CASSWAGGKQFF.